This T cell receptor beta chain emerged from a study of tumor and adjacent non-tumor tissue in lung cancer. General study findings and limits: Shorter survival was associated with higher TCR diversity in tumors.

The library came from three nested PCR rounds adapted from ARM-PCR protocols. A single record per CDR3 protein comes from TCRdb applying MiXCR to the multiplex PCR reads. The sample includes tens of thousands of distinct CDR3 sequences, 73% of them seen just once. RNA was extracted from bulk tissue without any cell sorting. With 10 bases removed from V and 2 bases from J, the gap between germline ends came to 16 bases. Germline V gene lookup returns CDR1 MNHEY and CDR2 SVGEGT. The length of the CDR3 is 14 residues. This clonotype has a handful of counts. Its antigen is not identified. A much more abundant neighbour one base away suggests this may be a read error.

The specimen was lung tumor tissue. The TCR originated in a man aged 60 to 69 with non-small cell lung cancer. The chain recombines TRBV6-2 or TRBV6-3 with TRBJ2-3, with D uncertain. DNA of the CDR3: TGTGCCAACACCCCCGGCCTTTACACAGATACGCAGTATTTT. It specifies CANTPGLYTDTQYF.